This T cell receptor (beta chain) was captured by sequencing in a study of identical twins' blood T cells. Sample barcodes were added at both library ends during cDNA synthesis. MiXCR, applied by TCRdb to the 5' RACE reads, yields one record per CDR3 protein. The sample contains about 370,000 distinct CDR3 sequences, 28% of which appear only once. Likely shared infections and vaccines: all three twin pairs were reared together. Trimming cost V 0 bases and J 2 bases, with 13 bases left between them. This CDR3 is built from 16 residues. Germline CDR1 DFQATT, CDR2 SNEGSKA (reference sequence). This clonotype has only a few counts. The antigen is unknown. Study-wide results and limits: Twins reportedly had markedly more similar V usage than unrelated donors, even among out-of-frame TCRbeta clonotypes.

The receptor comes from a woman between 18 and 50 years old in good health. The sample taken for sequencing was PBMCs. J is TRBJ2-2 and V is TRBV20-1, with D possibly matching TRBD2 (7 bases). The chain's CDR3 is CSARDRAGANTGELFF. The CDR3 coding sequence is TGCAGTGCTAGAGACCGTGCGGGGGCCAACACCGGGGAGCTGTTTTTT.